The clone carrying this T cell receptor beta chain was picked up many times. The time point: newly diagnosed GD, antithyroid drugs for less than 3 months. Scientists built the TCR library using RNA that was extracted from PBMCs. The data were taken from a study of regulatory T cells in long-lasting Graves disease. Germline V gives CDR1 KGHSH, CDR2 LQKENI. Trimming cost V 4 bases and J 0 bases, with 6 bases left between them. The CDR3 loop spans 13 amino acids. Building of the TCR beta libraries involved iRepertoire HTBI primers and Arm-PCR of CDR3 regions. Original methodology: Samples revealed 50 to 70 TRBV and over 12 TRBJ segments. Each CDR3 protein is one row after TCRdb ran MiXCR on the multiplex PCR reads. TCRdb, rather than the study authors, made the V and J calls. This table has roughly 360,000 distinct CDR3 sequences, 12% appearing once. These records were also assigned to another study, of T cells in Graves' hyperthyroidism and ophthalmopathy.

This receptor was identified in a woman under 30 with Graves disease. Sample: peripheral blood mononuclear cells (PBMCs), taken at new diagnosis, from a patient treated with antithyroid drugs. V is TRBV18 and J is TRBJ1-1; D is undetermined. The CDR3 loop reads CASSRALNTEAFF. In DNA form, the CDR3 reads TGTGCCAGCTCACGAGCCCTGAACACTGAAGCTTTCTTT.